The rows below give T cell receptor beta chains drawn from one sample of a study of OX40 agonist ivuxolimab in advanced cancers. Using immunoSEQ multiplex PCR, the repertoire was profiled, and TCRdb retains in-frame clones only, with some absent. In the table there are 71,000 or so clones, approximately 90% of which are singletons. Material: CD4+ or CD8+ T cells sorted from blood, obtained in a trial of the OX40 agonist ivuxolimab. The receptors come from an adult with an advanced solid tumor such as melanoma, head and neck, liver or kidney cancer. The CDR3 runs from the conserved cysteine through the conserved F or W. D genes are given only for firm matches. Only part of the rows carry a size: once, few, many, or a class if the clone is expanded.

CDR3aa: CASSAGGEISYEQYF; CDR3nt: TGTGCCAGCAGTGCCGGGGGGGAGATCTCCTACGAGCAGTACTTC; abundance: .; d_gene: TRBD2; j_gene: TRBJ2-7; v_gene: TRBV7-3
CDR3aa: CASSLALLREGIGELFF; CDR3nt: TGTGCCAGCAGCTTAGCCCTCCTGCGGGAGGGAATCGGGGAGCTGTTTTTT; abundance: .; d_gene: TRBD2; j_gene: TRBJ2-2; v_gene: TRBV7-8
CDR3aa: CASSSGWMVNEKLFF; CDR3nt: TGTGCCAGCAGTAGCGGATGGATGGTCAATGAAAAACTGTTTTTT; abundance: .; d_gene: .; j_gene: TRBJ1-4; v_gene: TRBV9
CDR3aa: CASSVILRSEQFF; CDR3nt: TGTGCCAGCAGCGTAATTTTGCGAAGTGAGCAGTTCTTC; abundance: .; d_gene: .; j_gene: TRBJ2-1; v_gene: TRBV9
CDR3aa: CASSLAIGGDEQYF; CDR3nt: TGCGCCAGCAGCTTGGCTATTGGCGGGGACGAGCAGTACTTC; abundance: .; d_gene: .; j_gene: TRBJ2-7; v_gene: TRBV5-1
CDR3aa: CASSQDFQGILFF; CDR3nt: TGTGCCAGCAGCCAAGATTTTCAGGGAATACTGTTTTTT; abundance: .; d_gene: .; j_gene: TRBJ2-2; v_gene: TRBV14
CDR3aa: CASSLGRINEQFF; CDR3nt: TGCGCCAGCAGCCTAGGACGGATCAATGAGCAGTTCTTC; abundance: medium-sized; d_gene: .; j_gene: TRBJ2-1; v_gene: TRBV4-3
CDR3aa: CASSELLSGRAIGNIQYF; CDR3nt: TGTGCCAGCAGTGAACTACTTAGCGGGAGGGCTATAGGAAACATTCAGTACTTC; abundance: .; d_gene: TRBD2; j_gene: TRBJ2-4; v_gene: TRBV28
CDR3aa: CASSPSTDTQYF; CDR3nt: TGTGCCAGCTCACCTAGCACAGATACGCAGTATTTT; abundance: .; d_gene: .; j_gene: TRBJ2-3; v_gene: TRBV18
CDR3aa: CASSFQGRTNEKLFF; CDR3nt: TGCGCCAGCAGCTTCCAGGGGAGGACTAATGAAAAACTGTTTTTT; abundance: once; d_gene: .; j_gene: TRBJ1-4; v_gene: TRBV4-1
CDR3aa: CASRHDSSQPQHF; CDR3nt: TGTGCCAGCAGACATGACAGCAGTCAGCCCCAGCATTTT; abundance: .; d_gene: .; j_gene: TRBJ1-5; v_gene: TRBV6-5
CDR3aa: CASRRDNSYEQYF; CDR3nt: TGTGCCAGCAGGCGTGACAACTCCTACGAGCAGTACTTC; abundance: .; d_gene: .; j_gene: TRBJ2-7; v_gene: TRBV27
CDR3aa: CASSQDSWLASEQYF; CDR3nt: TGTGCCAGCAGCCAAGATTCCTGGCTAGCGAGCGAGCAGTACTTC; abundance: .; d_gene: .; j_gene: TRBJ2-7; v_gene: TRBV14
CDR3aa: CASSLGGTGDEKLFF; CDR3nt: TGTGCCAGCAGCTTGGGGGGGACTGGGGATGAAAAACTGTTTTTT; abundance: .; d_gene: .; j_gene: TRBJ1-4; v_gene: TRBV7-2
CDR3aa: CASSLQWQSNTGELFF; CDR3nt: TGTGCCAGCAGCCTCCAGTGGCAATCGAACACCGGGGAGCTGTTTTTT; abundance: .; d_gene: .; j_gene: TRBJ2-2; v_gene: TRBV2